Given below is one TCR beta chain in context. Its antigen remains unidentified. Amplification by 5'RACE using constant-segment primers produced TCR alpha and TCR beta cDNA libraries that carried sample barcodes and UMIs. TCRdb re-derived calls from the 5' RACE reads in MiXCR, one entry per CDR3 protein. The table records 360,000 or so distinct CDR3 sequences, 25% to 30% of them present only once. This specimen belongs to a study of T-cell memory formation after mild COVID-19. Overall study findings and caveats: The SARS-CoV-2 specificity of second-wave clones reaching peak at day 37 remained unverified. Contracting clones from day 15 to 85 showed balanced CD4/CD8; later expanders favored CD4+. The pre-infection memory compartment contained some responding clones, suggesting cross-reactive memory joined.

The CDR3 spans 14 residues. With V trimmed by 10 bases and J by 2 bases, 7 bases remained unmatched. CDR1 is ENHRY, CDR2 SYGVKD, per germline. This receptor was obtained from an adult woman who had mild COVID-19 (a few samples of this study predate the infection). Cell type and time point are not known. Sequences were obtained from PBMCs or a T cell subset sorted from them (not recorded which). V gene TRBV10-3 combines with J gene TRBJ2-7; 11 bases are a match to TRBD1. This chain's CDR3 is CATSRTGGPYEQYF. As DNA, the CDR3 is TGTGCCACCTCGAGGACAGGGGGCCCCTACGAGCAGTACTTC.